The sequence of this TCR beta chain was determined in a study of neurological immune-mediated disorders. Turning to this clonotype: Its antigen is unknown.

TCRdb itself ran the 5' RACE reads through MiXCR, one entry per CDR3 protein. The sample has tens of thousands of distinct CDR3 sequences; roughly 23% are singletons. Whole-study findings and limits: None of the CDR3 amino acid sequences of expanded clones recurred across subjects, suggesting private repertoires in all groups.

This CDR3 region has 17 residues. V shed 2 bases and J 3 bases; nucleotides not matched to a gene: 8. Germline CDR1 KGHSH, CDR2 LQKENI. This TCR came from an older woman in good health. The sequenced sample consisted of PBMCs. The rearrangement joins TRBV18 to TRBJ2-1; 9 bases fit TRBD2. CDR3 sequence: CASSPTNSGSRYNEQFF. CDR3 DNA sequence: TGTGCCAGCTCACCAACTAATAGCGGGAGCCGCTACAATGAGCAGTTCTTC.